A single sample is the source of the 20 T cell receptor beta chains below, sequenced in a study of control samples from healthy donors and cancer patients. Sequencing was performed with immunoSEQ multiplex PCR; in TCRdb, only in-frame clones are kept and a portion is missing. The data hold approximately 50,000 clones, with roughly 90% observed a single time. Sequencing input: PBMCs. The receptors derive from a man between 60 and 75 years old with head and neck cancer.

The chain combines TRBV3-1 (or the pseudogene TRBV3-2) with TRBJ1-4; D remains unclear. V lost 4 bases and J lost 5, with 11 bases in between. Germline V lookup: CDR1 LGHDT, CDR2 YNNKEL (reference sequence). The CDR3 consists of 14 residues. The CDR3 protein is CASSPVSGNEKLFF. In DNA, the CDR3 is TGTGCCAGCAGCCCTGTCAGCGGAAATGAAAAACTGTTTTTT.

This chain links TRBV3-1 (or the pseudogene TRBV3-2) with TRBJ2-5; tentatively, D is TRBD2 (5 bases). The CDR3 runs 13 residues. Germline V gives CDR1 LGHDT, CDR2 YNNKEL (reference sequence). V was clipped by 1 base and J by 5 bases, with 8 bases between them. The CDR3 protein is CASSQGRVETQYF. CDR3 bases: TGTGCCAGCAGCCAAGGGCGGGTTGAGACCCAGTACTTC.

The chain employs TRBV6-6 and TRBJ1-1; 9 bases fit TRBD1. The CDR3 is 12 amino acids. V was clipped by 6 bases and J by 4 bases; unmatched bases: 0. Per the germline V gene, CDR1 is MNHNY and CDR2 is SVGAGI (reference sequence). The CDR3 bases are TGTGCCAGCAGGACAGGGGGCACTGAAGCTTTCTTT. It codes for CASRTGGTEAFF.

The chain uses TRBV2 and TRBJ2-1, with 11 bases aligning to TRBD2. This CDR3 spans 18 amino acids. V dropped 6 bases and J dropped 0; count of bases not matched to a gene: 10. The germline gives CDR1 SNHLY, CDR2 FYNNEI. The CDR3 region is CASRISGGAHRSYNEQFF. The CDR3 DNA follows: TGTGCCAGCAGGATTAGCGGGGGGGCTCATCGCTCCTACAATGAGCAGTTCTTC.

The gene calls are TRBV7-9 and TRBJ2-5; D might be TRBD1 (6 bases). V was pared by 4 bases and J by 7 bases, with 16 bases between. This CDR3 has 14 amino acids. From germline, CDR1 is SEHNR and CDR2 FQNEAQ (reference sequence). The CDR3 loop reads CASSWGQGVVTQYF. The CDR3 nucleotides are TGTGCCAGCAGCTGGGGGCAGGGAGTGGTGACCCAGTACTTC.

The gene calls are TRBV5-1 and TRBJ1-6; tentatively, D is TRBD1 (5 bases). Germline lookup yields CDR1 SGHRS and CDR2 YFSETQ. This CDR3 has 15 amino acids. Trimming shortened V by 1 base and J by 7 bases, and 12 bases separated the two germline ends. The CDR3 coding sequence is TGCGCCAGCAGCTTGCTAGGGGAATGGAATTCACCCCTCCACTTT. Residues: CASSLLGEWNSPLHF.

The rearrangement uses TRBV5-5 and TRBJ2-5; D uncertain. Germline CDR1 SGHKS, CDR2 YYEKEE (reference sequence). V gave up 1 base and J gave up 6 bases, with 7 bases separating them. The length of the CDR3 is 12 residues. The DNA for the CDR3 is TGTGCCAGCAGCTTGTATCTGAAGACCCAGTACTTC. Translating it yields CASSLYLKTQYF.

The J gene is TRBJ1-1, the V gene TRBV7-9; D remains ambiguous. The V end lost 6 bases, the J end lost 0 bases, and 11 bases lay between the germline ends. The CDR3 is 14 residues long. Germline V CDR1 and CDR2: SEHNR, FQNEAQ (reference sequence). Here the CDR3 DNA reads TGTGCCAGCAGAATGAATACTATGAACACTGAAGCTTTCTTT. It specifies CASRMNTMNTEAFF.

This chain links TRBV30 with TRBJ2-7; a possible D gene is TRBD2 (5 bases). CDR1 and CDR2 (germline): GTSNPN, SVGIG (reference sequence). Between the trimmed V and J ends, which lost 0 bases and 0 bases, there was a span of 9 bases. This CDR3 region has 14 residues. The CDR3 region is CAWSVRRGSYEQYF. CDR3 sequence (DNA): TGTGCCTGGAGTGTACGTCGGGGCTCCTACGAGCAGTACTTC.

A note on this clone: The sample has other DNA sequences that encode this CDR3 too. V gene TRBV29-1 combines with J gene TRBJ2-1, with 9 bases identical to TRBD2. V was pared by 7 bases and J by 4 bases, with 14 bases of the junction left unmatched. Germline V gene sequence: CDR1 SQVTM, CDR2 ANQGSEA. This CDR3 has 16 amino acids. DNA of the CDR3: TGCAGCGCTAGCACGCCAAATAGCGGGGGTTACAATGAGCAGTTCTTC. Residues: CSASTPNSGGYNEQFF.

The CDR3 DNA follows: TGTGCCAGCAGCTGGACAGGAATTCAGGGCACTGAAGCTTTCTTT. Translated: CASSWTGIQGTEAFF. The J gene is TRBJ1-1, the V gene TRBV7-8, with 7 bases matching TRBD1. V trimming: 4 bases; J trimming: 4 bases; junction bases outside the gene matches: 9. The CDR3 extends over 15 amino acids. Germline assignment: CDR1 SGHVS and CDR2 FQNEAQ.

The chain is built from TRBV5-1 and TRBJ1-6; TRBD1 matches at 8 bases. This CDR3 is 16 amino acids long. The V segment lost 4 bases and the J segment 7 bases; nucleotides outside the gene matches: 10. Germline lookup yields CDR1 SGHRS and CDR2 YFSETQ. The CDR3 reads CASSPGQGARNSPLHF. The CDR3 DNA reads as TGCGCCAGCAGCCCCGGCCAGGGGGCCAGGAATTCACCCCTCCACTTT.

This chain uses TRBV11-2 with TRBJ2-5, with 12 positions matching TRBD2. Germline V gives CDR1 SGHAT, CDR2 FQNNGV. CDR3 length: 17 residues. J was trimmed by 5 bases and V by 2 bases; bases with no gene match: 9. The CDR3 coding sequence is TGTGCCAGCAGCTTAAGACGACTAGCGGGAGTTTTCGAGACCCAGTACTTC. Translation gives CASSLRRLAGVFETQYF.

This chain links TRBV6-5 with TRBJ2-7; 7 bases fit TRBD2. Unmatched junction bases numbered 10, after V lost 6 bases and J lost 2 bases. The germline CDR1 and CDR2 sequences are MNHEY and SVGAGI. This CDR3 comprises 15 residues. The chain's CDR3 is CASRPRAGRPYEQYF. The CDR3 nucleotides are TGTGCCAGCAGACCTAGAGCGGGAAGACCCTACGAGCAGTACTTC.

This clone was seen just once. J is TRBJ2-7 and V is TRBV10-2; TRBD1 matches 9 bases. V trimming: 8 bases; J trimming: 5 bases; junction bases outside the gene matches: 7. The CDR3 is made up of 13 amino acids. Germline values: CDR1 WSHSY, CDR2 SAAADI. The CDR3 region is CASCTGGGDEQYF. Written as DNA, the CDR3 is TGCGCCAGCTGTACAGGGGGCGGGGACGAGCAGTACTTC.

The rearrangement uses TRBV5-4 and TRBJ2-5; no definite D call. CDR1 is SGHNT and CDR2 is YYREEE in the germline V gene (reference sequence). Deletions cut 4 bases from V and 5 bases from J, with 15 bases between. CDR3 length equals 14 residues. CDR3 sequence (DNA): TGTGCCAGCAGCCGCATCGGCCAAGTGGAGACCCAGTACTTC. Protein product: CASSRIGQVETQYF.

The gene calls are TRBV11-2 and TRBJ1-1; D may be TRBD1 (6 bases). The CDR3 extends over 13 amino acids. V was clipped by 8 bases and J by 5 bases, with 15 bases between them. Germline CDR1 and CDR2: SGHAT and FQNNGV. CDR3 DNA: TGTGCCAGCGGATTACAGGGCGAAACTGAAGCTTTCTTT. It specifies CASGLQGETEAFF.

The rearrangement uses TRBV24-1 and TRBJ2-5; 11 bases align to TRBD1. V was clipped by 5 bases and J by 4 bases; unmatched bases: 5. This CDR3 spans 15 amino acids. Looked up from germline, CDR1 is KGHDR and CDR2 is SFDVKD. The CDR3 nucleotides are TGTGCCACCAGTGCCGGGGACAGGGGGGGAGAGACCCAGTACTTC. Its translation: CATSAGDRGGETQYF.

V is TRBV18 and J is TRBJ2-5, with D unclear. CDR1 and CDR2 from the germline V gene are KGHSH and LQKENI. The CDR3 covers 11 residues. Between the trimmed V and J ends, which lost 5 bases and 2 bases, there was a span of 3 bases. The CDR3: CASSSQETQYF. In nucleotides, the CDR3 is TGTGCCAGCTCATCACAAGAGACCCAGTACTTC.

This clone was detected only once. The CDR3, as DNA: TGCGCCAGCAGTGGTGGCAGCCTGGGAAACACTGAAGCTTTCTTT. This gives the protein CASSGGSLGNTEAFF. The chain joins TRBV10-2 to TRBJ1-1; no clear D gene. Germline values: CDR1 WSHSY, CDR2 SAAADI. Trimming cost V 4 bases and J 2 bases, with 14 bases left between them. CDR3 length: 15 residues.